These 20 T cell receptor beta chains originate from one sample sequenced in a study of cytotoxic CD8 clonotypes in ibrutinib-treated CLL. Sequencing used immunoSEQ multiplex PCR; TCRdb keeps in-frame clones, though not all of them. The sample has 250,000 to 350,000 clones; about 72% are singletons. Material: PBMCs, obtained at disease progression, from a patient treated with ibrutinib. The source is a human donor with chronic lymphocytic leukemia.

This sequence joins TRBV5-1 and TRBJ2-2; a weak D match, TRBD2 (7 bases). Germline loops: CDR1 SGHRS, CDR2 YFSETQ. With 4 bases removed from V and 4 bases from J, the gap between germline ends came to 11 bases. The CDR3 runs 14 residues. This CDR3 reads CASSAAGATGELFF. CDR3 DNA: TGCGCCAGCAGCGCCGCGGGGGCCACCGGGGAGCTGTTTTTT.

This clone has a single count. The chain recombines TRBV2 with TRBJ2-7; TRBD2 matches at 9 bases. CDR1 is SNHLY, CDR2 FYNNEI, per germline. The CDR3 sequence is 16 residues long. V shed 5 bases and J 4 bases; nucleotides not matched to a gene: 12. This chain's CDR3 is CASSRQPAGGKYEQYF. The CDR3, as DNA: TGTGCCAGCAGTCGCCAACCAGCGGGAGGCAAGTACGAGCAGTACTTC.

This clone is a singleton in its sample. The chain carries TRBV7-6 and TRBJ2-1; 10 nucleotides align to TRBD2. Germline trimming cut 5 bases from V and 7 bases from J; bases unmatched to any gene: 8. The CDR3 totals 15 residues. The germline V gene encodes CDR1 SGHVS and CDR2 FNYEAQ. This CDR3 reads CASSPSGGARNEQFF. The CDR3 DNA follows: TGTGCCAGCAGCCCGAGCGGGGGGGCGAGGAATGAGCAGTTCTTC. Filled out from reference TRBV7-6 and TRBJ2-1, the complete variable domain reads GAGVSQSPRYKVTKRGQDVALRCDPISGHVSLYWYRQALGQGPEFLTYFNYEAQQDKSGLPNDRFSAERPEGSISTLTIQRTEQRDSAMYRCASSPSGGARNEQFFGPGTRLTVL.

This CDR3 is CSPGRAGELFF. DNA for the CDR3: TGCAGCCCGGGGCGGGCCGGGGAGCTGTTTTTT. The chain uses TRBV29-1 and TRBJ2-2; the D gene could be TRBD1 or TRBD2 (5 bases each). The CDR3 is 11 amino acids. CDR1 SQVTM and CDR2 ANQGSEA come from the germline V gene. V lost 8 bases to trimming and J lost 6 bases, with 10 bases between them.

The chain has TRBV13 and TRBJ2-3; no reliable D call. In germline, CDR1 is PRHDT, CDR2 FYEKMQ (reference sequence). CDR3 length: 13 residues. The V end lost 5 bases, the J end lost 8 bases, and 14 bases lay between the germline ends. The CDR3 sequence: CASSPGPPGTQYF. CDR3 bases: TGTGCCAGCAGCCCAGGTCCCCCGGGTACGCAGTATTTT.

In nucleotides, the CDR3 is TGTGCCAGCAGGCGGACCGCGTCCTACGAGCAGTACTTC. Translating it yields CASRRTASYEQYF. The chain employs TRBV6-6 and TRBJ2-7; unclear D gene. The CDR3 runs to 13 residues. V was cut by 6 bases and J by 1 base, with 10 bases left in between. Germline V gene data show CDR1 as MNHNY and CDR2 as SVGAGI (reference sequence).

This chain links TRBV10-3 with TRBJ2-5; TRBD2 agrees at 8 bases. The CDR3 consists of 13 residues. CDR1 is ENHRY and CDR2 is SYGVKD in the germline V gene. V lost 6 bases to trimming and J lost 5 bases; unmatched junction nucleotides: 5. The CDR3 DNA reads as TGTGCCATCAGGCGGGCTAGCGGGGAGACCCAGTACTTC. This encodes CAIRRASGETQYF.

The rearrangement uses TRBV29-1 and TRBJ2-7; 11 bases agree with TRBD2. Germline V gives CDR1 SQVTM, CDR2 ANQGSEA. This CDR3 contains 14 residues. Unmatched junction bases numbered 6, after V lost 7 bases and J lost 1 base. CDR3 DNA sequence: TGCAGCGCTTTACTAGCGGGAGCGTCCTACGAGCAGTACTTC. Protein product: CSALLAGASYEQYF.

The chain is built from TRBV15 and TRBJ2-2; D not resolved. The CDR3 runs 12 residues. Germline V lookup: CDR1 LNHNV, CDR2 YYDKDF (reference sequence). V was pared by 4 bases and J by 8 bases, with 8 bases between. The CDR3 sequence is CATSKLGGELFF. The CDR3 coding sequence is TGTGCCACCAGCAAACTCGGTGGGGAGCTGTTTTTT.

This clone occurred a few times. V usage is TRBV2 and J usage is TRBJ2-7, with 9 bases lining up with TRBD1. This CDR3 spans 14 amino acids. From germline, CDR1 is SNHLY and CDR2 FYNNEI. V lost 6 bases, J lost 4 bases, and 7 bases stayed unmatched. In nucleotides, the CDR3 is TGTGCCAGCAGGACCACAGGGGGCGCATACGAGCAGTACTTC. This translates into CASRTTGGAYEQYF.

The chain couples TRBV11-2 to TRBJ2-1, with D maybe TRBD2 (5 bases). V gave up 3 bases and J gave up 4 bases, with 7 bases separating them. This CDR3 region has 13 residues. Germline CDR1 reads SGHAT; CDR2 reads FQNNGV. The CDR3 coding sequence is TGTGCCAGCAGCTTTACTAGTTACAATGAGCAGTTCTTC. Protein product: CASSFTSYNEQFF.

The chain carries TRBV7-2 and TRBJ2-1; D call uncertain. The CDR3 is made up of 15 amino acids. V shed 1 base and J shed 0 bases, with 7 bases lying between them. Germline loops: CDR1 SGHTA, CDR2 FQGNSA. The CDR3 spells CASSLDLSSYNEQFF. CDR3 sequence (DNA): TGTGCCAGCAGCTTAGACCTGAGCTCCTACAATGAGCAGTTCTTC. Using reference TRBV7-2 and TRBJ2-1 for the parts outside the CDR3, the full variable domain is GAGVSQSPSNKVTEKGKDVELRCDPISGHTALYWYRQSLGQGLEFLIYFQGNSAPDKSGLPSDRFSAERTGGSVSTLTIQRTQQEDSAVYLCASSLDLSSYNEQFFGPGTRLTVL.

In this sample, this clone turned up a few times. This chain joins TRBV4-2 and TRBJ1-6, with a possible D match to TRBD1 (5 bases). Germline-derived CDR1 and CDR2 are LGHNA and YNFKEQ. Trimming took off 4 bases at V and 13 bases at J, with 26 bases between the two ends. The CDR3 loop spans 17 amino acids. The CDR3 DNA follows: TGTGCCAGCAGCCCCCGGGGGGTAGGGACGACCTTCCTGCCCCTCCACTTT. Translated, it gives CASSPRGVGTTFLPLHF.

There are a few counts of this clone. This chain links TRBV2 with TRBJ2-5, with no clear D. This CDR3 contains 11 residues. From germline, CDR1 is SNHLY and CDR2 FYNNEI. The V end lost 3 bases, the J end lost 6 bases, and 5 bases lay between the germline ends. This chain's CDR3 is CASSDSQTQYF. In DNA form, the CDR3 reads TGTGCCAGCAGTGACAGCCAGACCCAGTACTTC. Full variable domain (outside the CDR3, taken from reference TRBV2 and TRBJ2-5): EPEVTQTPSHQVTQMGQEVILRCVPISNHLYFYWYRQILGQKVEFLVSFYNNEISEKSEIFDDQFSVERPDGSNFTLKIRSTKLEDSAMYFCASSDSQTQYFGPGTRLLVL.

The rearrangement links TRBV7-6 to TRBJ1-6; D possibly corresponds to TRBD1 (6 bases). This CDR3 contains 16 residues. Germline V lookup: CDR1 SGHVS, CDR2 FNYEAQ. Trimming left V 2 bases short and J 10 bases short, with 18 bases between. This chain's CDR3 is CASSLYPDSPGSPLHF. In nucleotides, the CDR3 is TGTGCCAGCAGCTTATATCCGGACAGCCCTGGGTCACCCCTCCACTTT.

The rearrangement joins TRBV5-5 to TRBJ2-7; TRBD2 might be the D (7 bases). The CDR3 length is 14 residues. Deletions cut 6 bases from V and 0 bases from J, with 13 bases between. Germline CDR1 SGHKS, CDR2 YYEKEE (reference sequence). The CDR3 DNA sequence: TGTGCCAGCATCCCTAGGGGGGGCTCCTACGAGCAGTACTTC. It codes for CASIPRGGSYEQYF. The variable domain in full, completed from reference TRBV5-5 and TRBJ2-7, reads DAGVTQSPTHLIKTRGQQVTLRCSPISGHKSVSWYQQVLGQGPQFIFQYYEKEERGRGNFPDRFSARQFPNYSSELNVNALLLGDSALYLCASIPRGGSYEQYFGPGTRLTVT.

The chain links TRBV9 to TRBJ2-1; D perhaps matches TRBD2 (6 bases). Trimming stripped 2 bases from V and 1 base from J, with 13 bases between. The length of the CDR3 is 16 residues. Germline CDR1 and CDR2: SGDLS and YYNGEE. The CDR3 is CASSVRGAGSYNEQFF. DNA of the CDR3: TGTGCCAGCAGCGTTCGAGGGGCGGGATCCTACAATGAGCAGTTCTTC.

The V and J genes are TRBV7-9 and TRBJ2-3, with D unclear. The CDR3 runs to 15 residues. The V and J ends lost 1 base and 1 base respectively, with 9 bases between them. Germline V lookup: CDR1 SEHNR, CDR2 FQNEAQ (reference sequence). The CDR3 DNA follows: TGTGCCAGCAGCTTAGTTGCGAGTGGCACAGATACGCAGTATTTT. Amino acid sequence: CASSLVASGTDTQYF.

V gene TRBV9 combines with J gene TRBJ2-7; D not resolved. V dropped 3 bases and J dropped 3 bases, with 10 bases sitting between them. The CDR3 extends over 13 amino acids. The germline V gene has CDR1 SGDLS and CDR2 YYNGEE. This chain's CDR3 is CASSAGLGYEQYF. CDR3 nucleotides: TGTGCCAGCAGCGCGGGCCTAGGCTACGAGCAGTACTTC.

The chain joins TRBV28 to TRBJ2-2, with TRBD2 identical over 11 bases. Trimming took 6 bases from V and 2 from J; bases not matched to a gene: 11. Per germline, CDR1 MDHEN and CDR2 SYDVKM. The CDR3 has 18 residues. For the CDR3, the DNA is TGTGCCAGCAGCCTACACCTACTAGCGGGGGCCAACACCGGGGAGCTGTTTTTT. It translates to CASSLHLLAGANTGELFF.